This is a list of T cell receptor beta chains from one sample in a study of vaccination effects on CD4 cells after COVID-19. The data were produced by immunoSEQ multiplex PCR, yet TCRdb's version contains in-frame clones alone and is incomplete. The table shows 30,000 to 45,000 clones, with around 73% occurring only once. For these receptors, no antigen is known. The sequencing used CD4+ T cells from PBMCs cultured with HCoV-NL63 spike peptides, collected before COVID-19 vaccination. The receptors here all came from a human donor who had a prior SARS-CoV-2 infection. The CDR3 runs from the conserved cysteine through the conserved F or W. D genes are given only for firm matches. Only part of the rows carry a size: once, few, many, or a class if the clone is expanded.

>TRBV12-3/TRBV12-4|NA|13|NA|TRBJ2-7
TGTGCCAGCAGTTTCCGCTTTATAGGCGAGCAGTACTTC
CASSFRFIGEQYF
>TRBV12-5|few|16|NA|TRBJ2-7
TGTGCTAGTGGACCTAGTCCCGGGACGGCTGTCTACGAGCAGTACTTC
CASGPSPGTAVYEQYF
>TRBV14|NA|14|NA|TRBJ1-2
TGTGCCAGCAGCCAAGCAGGGGTCACCTATGGCTACACCTTC
CASSQAGVTYGYTF
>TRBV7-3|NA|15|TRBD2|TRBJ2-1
TGTGCCAGCAGCTTAGGTAGCGGGACTATGGATGAGCAGTTCTTC
CASSLGSGTMDEQFF
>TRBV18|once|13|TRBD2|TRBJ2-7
TGTGCCAGCTCACCAACTAGCGACTACGAGCAGTACTTC
CASSPTSDYEQYF
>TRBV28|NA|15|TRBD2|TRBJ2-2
TGTGCCAGCCGACTAGCGGGAGTGATCACCGGGGAGCTGTTTTTT
CASRLAGVITGELFF
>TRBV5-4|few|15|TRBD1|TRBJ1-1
TGTGCCAGCAGCTCCCCAGAACAGGGGCAAGTGGGTGCTTTCTTT
CASSSPEQGQVGAFF
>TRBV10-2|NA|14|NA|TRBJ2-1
TGCGCCAGCAAAGGTAGCGGCGGGTACAATGAGCAGTTCTTC
CASKGSGGYNEQFF
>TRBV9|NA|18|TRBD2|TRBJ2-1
TGTGCCAGCAGCGTTCTAGCTAGCGGGGGGGATTTTCTCGATGAGCAGTTCTTC
CASSVLASGGDFLDEQFF
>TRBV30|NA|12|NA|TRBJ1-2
TGTGCCTGGAGTGGGTTCAACTATGGCTACACCTTC
CAWSGFNYGYTF
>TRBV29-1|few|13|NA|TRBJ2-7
TGCAGCGCAAAACAGGGACCGTCCTACGAGCAGTACTTC
CSAKQGPSYEQYF
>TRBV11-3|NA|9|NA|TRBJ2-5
TGTGCCAGCCCAGAGACCCAGTACTTC
CASPETQYF
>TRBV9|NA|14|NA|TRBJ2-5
TGTGCCAGCAGCGCGAATGTGGGGGCAGAGACCCAGTACTTC
CASSANVGAETQYF
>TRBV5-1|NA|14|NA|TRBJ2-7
TGCGCCAGCAGCCTAGGACGGGGCCGGTACGAGCAGTACTTC
CASSLGRGRYEQYF
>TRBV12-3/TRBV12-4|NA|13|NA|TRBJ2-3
TGTGCCAGCAGTACCCGTGGACCAGATACGCAGTATTTT
CASSTRGPDTQYF
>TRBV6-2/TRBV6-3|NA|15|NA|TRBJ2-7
TGTGCCAGCAGTTACAGACAGGTCTTTAGCTACGAGCAGTACTTC
CASSYRQVFSYEQYF
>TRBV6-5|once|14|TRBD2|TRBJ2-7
TGTGCCAGCAGGGCGGGACTAGCGGGTTACGAGCAGTACTTC
CASRAGLAGYEQYF
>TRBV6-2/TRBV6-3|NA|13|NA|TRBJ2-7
TGTGCCAGCAGTTACTCGTTCCGGGGCGAGCAGTACTTC
CASSYSFRGEQYF
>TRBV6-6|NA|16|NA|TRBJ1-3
TGTGCCAGCAGTTATACACAGTCCAGGGATGGAAACACCATATATTTT
CASSYTQSRDGNTIYF
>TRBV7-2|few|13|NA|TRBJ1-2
TGTGCCAGCAGCTTAGAAGGGGCGCGTGGCTACACCTTC
CASSLEGARGYTF
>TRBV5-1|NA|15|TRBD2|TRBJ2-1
TGCGCCAGCAGCTATACTAGCGGGAGGTACAATGAGCAGTTCTTC
CASSYTSGRYNEQFF
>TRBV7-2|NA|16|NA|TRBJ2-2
TGTGCCAGCAGCTTAGCGTATTGGCTAAACACCGGGGAGCTGTTTTTT
CASSLAYWLNTGELFF
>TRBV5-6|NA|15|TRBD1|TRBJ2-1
TGTGCCAGCAGCTCGAGTGGACAGGTTTACAATGAGCAGTTCTTC
CASSSSGQVYNEQFF
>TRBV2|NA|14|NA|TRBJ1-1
TGTGCCAGCAGCCTCGGGGGTAGGAGCACTGAAGCTTTCTTT
CASSLGGRSTEAFF
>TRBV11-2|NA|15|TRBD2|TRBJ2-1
TGTGCCAGCAGCTCGGGACTAGCCGGTGCGTCTGAGCAGTTCTTC
CASSSGLAGASEQFF
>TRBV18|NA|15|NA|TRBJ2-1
TGTGCCAGCTCACCATTGAGGGTCAGGGCAAATGAGCAGTTCTTC
CASSPLRVRANEQFF
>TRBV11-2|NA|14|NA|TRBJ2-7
TGTGCCAGCAGCTTAGTGCCCGCTTCCAACCGCCGGTACTTC
CASSLVPASNRRYF
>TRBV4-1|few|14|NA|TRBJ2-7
TGCGCCAGCAGCCCGTATACGGCTTCCTACGAGCAGTACTTC
CASSPYTASYEQYF
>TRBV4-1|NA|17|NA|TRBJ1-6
TGCGCCAGCAGCCAAGATTCGGGGGGCTTAGGTAATTCACCCCTCCACTTT
CASSQDSGGLGNSPLHF
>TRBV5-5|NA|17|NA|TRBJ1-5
TGTGCCAGCAGCTCATACCCAGATACCGTCGGCAATCAGCCCCAGCATTTT
CASSSYPDTVGNQPQHF
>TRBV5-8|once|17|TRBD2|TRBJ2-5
TGTGCCAGCAGCTTGGGTTCTAGCGGGTTGTACCAAGAGACCCAGTACTTC
CASSLGSSGLYQETQYF
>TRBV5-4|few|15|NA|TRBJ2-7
TGTGCCAGCAGCTTGGCCGGCGGGTTATCCTACGAGCAGTACTTC
CASSLAGGLSYEQYF
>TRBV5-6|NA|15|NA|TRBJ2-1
TGTGCCAGCAGCCCAGGGGGGGGGCGTTGGAATGAGCAGTTCTTC
CASSPGGGRWNEQFF
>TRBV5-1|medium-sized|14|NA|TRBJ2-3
TGCGCCAGCAGCTTACCTAGTAGCACAGATACGCAGTATTTT
CASSLPSSTDTQYF
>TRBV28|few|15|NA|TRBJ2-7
TGTGCCAGCAGTCCCCCCGGGCAGGGGCATGGCGAGCAGTACTTC
CASSPPGQGHGEQYF
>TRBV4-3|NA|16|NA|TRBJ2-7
TGCGCCAGCAGCCAAAGATGGTCGGGGGATACCCACGAGCAGTACTTC
CASSQRWSGDTHEQYF
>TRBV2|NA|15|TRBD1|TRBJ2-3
TGTGCCAGCAGTGGATGGACAGGAAACACAGATACGCAGTATTTT
CASSGWTGNTDTQYF
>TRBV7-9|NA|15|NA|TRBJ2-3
TGTGCCAGCAGCATCTCTAGTGGGTGGGCAGATACGCAGTATTTT
CASSISSGWADTQYF
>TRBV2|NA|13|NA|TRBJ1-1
TGTGCCACCGTCCGAGCCGTGAACACTGAAGCTTTCTTT
CATVRAVNTEAFF
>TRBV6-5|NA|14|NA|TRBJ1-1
TGTGCCAGCAGCCGGACAGTAATGAACACTGAAGCTTTCTTT
CASSRTVMNTEAFF
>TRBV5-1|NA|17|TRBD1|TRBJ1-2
TGCGCCAGCAGCTTACGGGGACAGGGAAATCAGTACTATGGCTACACCTTC
CASSLRGQGNQYYGYTF
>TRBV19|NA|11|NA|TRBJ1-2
TGTGCCAGTAGCGAGAATTTGGGCTACACCTTC
CASSENLGYTF
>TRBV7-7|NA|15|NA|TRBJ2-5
TGTGCTAGCAGCTCGACGGGAACAGTAGAAGAGACCCAGTACTTC
CASSSTGTVEETQYF
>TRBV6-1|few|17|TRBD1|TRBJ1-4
TGTGCCAGCAGTGAACCTTCCGGGACAGCAACTAATGAAAAACTGTTTTTT
CASSEPSGTATNEKLFF
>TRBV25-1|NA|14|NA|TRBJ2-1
TGTGCCACGGTACGTGGGGGTGGAAACAATGAGCAGTTCTTC
CATVRGGGNNEQFF
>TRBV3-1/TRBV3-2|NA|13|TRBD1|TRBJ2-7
TGTGCCAGCAGCCAATCCTCAGGGGGACAGCAGTACTTC
CASSQSSGGQQYF
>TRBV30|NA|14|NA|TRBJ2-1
TGTGCCTGGAGTGGCGACCTAGCTTGGAATGAGCAGTTCTTC
CAWSGDLAWNEQFF
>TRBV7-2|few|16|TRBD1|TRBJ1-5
TGTGCCAGCAGCTTAGACGCAGGGGGCGCGTGGCAGCCCCAGCATTTT
CASSLDAGGAWQPQHF
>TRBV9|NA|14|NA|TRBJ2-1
TGTGCCAGCAGCGTAGATCCATCATCGGTTGAGCAGTTCTTC
CASSVDPSSVEQFF
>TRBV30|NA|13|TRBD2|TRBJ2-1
TGTGCCTGGGAGCGGGAGTCGAGGGATGAGCAGTTCTTC
CAWERESRDEQFF
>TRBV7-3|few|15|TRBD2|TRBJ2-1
TGTGCCAGCAGCCCCGGACTAGCAGGCTACAATGAGCAGTTCTTC
CASSPGLAGYNEQFF
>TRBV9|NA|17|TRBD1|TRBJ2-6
TGTGCCAGCAGCGTCCGGACAGGGGGCTCTGGGGCCAACGTCCTGACTTTC
CASSVRTGGSGANVLTF
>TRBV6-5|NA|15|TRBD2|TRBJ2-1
TGTGCCAGCGGCCCCGGGACTAGCGGGAGCAAAGGGCAGTTCTTC
CASGPGTSGSKGQFF
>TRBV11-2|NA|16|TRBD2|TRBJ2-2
TGTGCCAGCAGCTTAGCTAGCGGGAGGTTCACCGGGGAGCTGTTTTTT
CASSLASGRFTGELFF
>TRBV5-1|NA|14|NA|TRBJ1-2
TGCGCCAGCAGCTGGGACCCCACCCCCTATGGCTACACCTTC
CASSWDPTPYGYTF
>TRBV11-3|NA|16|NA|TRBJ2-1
TGTGCCAGCAGCTTGGGGGCTAAAGGTTCCTACAATGAGCAGTTCTTC
CASSLGAKGSYNEQFF
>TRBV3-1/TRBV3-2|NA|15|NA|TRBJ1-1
TGTGCCAGCAGCCAAGATGCAGGGGCCCGAGACGCGGCCTACTTT
CASSQDAGARDAAYF
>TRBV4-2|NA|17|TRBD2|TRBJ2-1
TGTGCCAGCAGCCAGCCTGAGAAGCGGGGGGGCCTGCATGAGCAGTTCTTC
CASSQPEKRGGLHEQFF
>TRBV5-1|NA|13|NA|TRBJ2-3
TGCGCCAGCAGCGGGGACAATAGAGATACGCAGTATTTT
CASSGDNRDTQYF
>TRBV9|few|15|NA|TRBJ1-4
TGTGCCAGCAGCGAACGGACGGGACAATTTGAAAAACTGTTTTTT
CASSERTGQFEKLFF